These 19 T cell receptor beta chains came from one sample sequenced in a study of T cells expressing NK-cell markers. TCRdb re-called the 5' RACE reads and catalogs CDR3 proteins one per entry, DNA excluded. The sample has about 540,000 distinct CDR3 sequences, and its top ten clones hold less than 4.5%. The sample comprised blood T cells: a sorted CD56 or NKG2C T cell subset, CD4+ or CD8+ T cells, or bulk PBMC T cells (not recorded which). These receptors were collected from a man aged 18 to 29 in good health.

The V and J genes are TRBV20-1 and TRBJ1-2. This CDR3 spans 11 amino acids. Germline loops: CDR1 DFQATT, CDR2 SNEGSKA (reference sequence). CDR3 loop: CSASDDYGYTF.

The genes are TRBV6-5 and TRBJ1-4. The CDR3 has 17 residues. Per germline, CDR1 MNHEY and CDR2 SVGAGI. CDR3: CASSYTLDGATNEKLFF.

V usage is TRBV12-3 or TRBV12-4 and J usage is TRBJ2-1; the TCRdb D gene call, TRBD1, has no DNA to confirm it. This CDR3 region has 16 residues. CDR3 in amino acids: CASRDQGGLPNNEQFF.

The rearrangement links TRBV6-1 to TRBJ2-5; TCRdb proposes TRBD1, but this gene call is untestable without DNA. This CDR3 is built from 16 residues. CDR1 is MNHNS, CDR2 SASEGT, per germline. The CDR3: CASRSRDGVRRETQYF.

This chain joins TRBV4-2 and TRBJ2-7. Looked up from germline, CDR1 is LGHNA and CDR2 is YNFKEQ. The CDR3 spans 13 residues. CDR3 in amino acids: CASSQGVGIEQYF.

This rearrangement joins TRBV12-3 or TRBV12-4 to TRBJ2-1; the TRBD2 assignment by TCRdb is unverifiable without DNA. The CDR3 extends over 14 amino acids. Here the CDR3 reads CASSLFEGTREQFF.

V usage is TRBV19 and J usage is TRBJ2-7; checking the TCRdb D call of TRBD1 is not possible without DNA. From germline, CDR1 is LNHDA and CDR2 SQIVND (reference sequence). The CDR3 contains 14 residues. CDR3: CASKMGPRAAEQYF.

This sequence joins TRBV18 and TRBJ2-3; TCRdb names TRBD2, which stays unverified in the absence of DNA. CDR3 size: 14 residues. From germline, CDR1 is KGHSH and CDR2 LQKENI. CDR3 in amino acids: CASSTASGRDTQYF.

This chain links TRBV20-1 with TRBJ1-2. Germline loops: CDR1 DFQATT, CDR2 SNEGSKA (reference sequence). CDR3 size: 11 residues. The CDR3 spells CSARIRAGYTF.

CDR3: CASSHHLQDEQFF. The rearrangement uses TRBV28 and TRBJ2-1; TCRdb designates TRBD2, a call that cannot be tested without DNA. This CDR3 comprises 13 residues. Germline CDR1 is MDHEN and CDR2 is SYDVKM.

This chain links TRBV20-1 with TRBJ2-5; the TCRdb D gene call, TRBD2, has no DNA to confirm it. This CDR3 has 16 amino acids. The germline CDR1 and CDR2 sequences are DFQATT and SNEGSKA (reference sequence). The CDR3 here is CSASSPSGRARETQYF.

V gene TRBV4-3 combines with J gene TRBJ1-3; TCRdb's D call of TRBD1 is untestable without DNA. CDR1 is LGHNA and CDR2 is YSLEER in the germline V gene. This CDR3 is built from 13 residues. CDR3 protein: CASGGTGTDTIYF.

The chain uses TRBV7-3 and TRBJ2-2; TCRdb outputs TRBD1, but without DNA this stays unchecked. CDR1 is SGHTA, CDR2 FQGTGA, per germline. This CDR3 region has 13 residues. CDR3 sequence reads: CAVDRDGTGELFF.

This CDR3 is CASSYSTGGTETQYF. This chain connects TRBV6-2 or TRBV6-3 to TRBJ2-5; TCRdb picks TRBD1, but there is no DNA to check that call. The CDR3 spans 15 residues. Germline values: CDR1 MNHEY, CDR2 SVGEGT.

The V and J genes are TRBV20-1 and TRBJ2-3; TCRdb designates TRBD2, a call that cannot be tested without DNA. The CDR3 consists of 15 residues. Germline CDR1 is DFQATT and CDR2 is SNEGSKA (reference sequence). This chain's CDR3 is CSGTLAGVITDTQYF.

The chain has TRBV20-1 and TRBJ2-1; the D call of TRBD2 rests on TCRdb alone, since no DNA is present to check it. Germline-derived CDR1 and CDR2 are DFQATT and SNEGSKA (reference sequence). This CDR3 has 14 residues. CDR3 amino acids: CSAETSGDYNEQFF.

This chain uses TRBV6-1 with TRBJ2-3; the D call of TRBD1 rests on TCRdb alone, since no DNA is present to check it. Germline V gene lookup returns CDR1 MNHNS and CDR2 SASEGT. The CDR3 loop spans 19 amino acids. CDR3 protein: CASSKRVQGTGSGTDTQYF.

This chain connects TRBV20-1 to TRBJ1-2; TCRdb selects TRBD1, and the lack of DNA leaves this call unchecked. In germline, CDR1 is DFQATT, CDR2 SNEGSKA (reference sequence). This CDR3 spans 15 amino acids. The CDR3 sequence is CSAREQGARLDGYTF.

V is TRBV29-1 and J is TRBJ2-1; TCRdb lists TRBD2, though no DNA is available to test this call. This CDR3 region has 14 residues. Germline CDR1 is SQVTM and CDR2 is ANQGSEA. CDR3 sequence reads: CSVEDQTTWNEQFF.